The T cell receptor beta chain under discussion was sequenced for a study of T cell responses to AZD1222 COVID-19 vaccine. Only one count was recorded for this clone. Its antigen is currently unknown. This CDR3 spans 12 amino acids. CDR1 and CDR2 (germline): SEHNR, FQNEAQ (reference sequence). V lost 5 bases to trimming and J lost 1 base, with 5 bases between them. The assay was immunoSEQ multiplex PCR, and TCRdb's table has in-frame clones only and misses some. Among about 120,000 clones listed, approximately 90% were seen once. Study-wide results and limits: Dominant CD4 TCR responses targeted spike regions 160-218 and 743-854. Recipients of two AZD1222 doses showed rising Spike-specific TCR breadth and depth. Repertoires were obtained only post-peak T cell response.

The input for sequencing was peripheral blood, taken 28 days after the second AZD1222 dose. The genes are TRBV7-9 and TRBJ1-1; D call uncertain. The source is an adult who received the AZD1222 COVID-19 vaccine. As DNA, the CDR3 is TGTGCCAGCAGCCTTGAGAACACTGAAGCTTTCTTT. Translation: CASSLENTEAFF.